Detailed here is one T cell receptor beta chain. Other DNA sequences of this sample code for an identical CDR3. These data come from a study of blood T cell repertoires in COVID-19. On the study more broadly: Each recovered donor of Cohort 3 presented with two negative PCRs, clearance, or symptom resolution.

Participant ages covered about 18 to 89 years across 25 or so US areas. Participant reports of clinical history set cohort assignment. This CDR3 has 13 amino acids. Trimming cost V 2 bases and J 5 bases, with 7 bases left between them. From germline, CDR1 is SGDLS and CDR2 YYNGEE. The authors' processing: Estimation of nucleated cell counts relied on the amplification of reference gene primers. Method: immunoSEQ multiplex PCR; TCRdb's copy keeps in-frame clones and lacks some. That table supplies the V and J calls and clone size; D and trimming were determined from the DNA. The table shows over 200,000 clones, with 85% to 90% occurring only once.

The clonotype comes from a woman in her forties or fifties in a cohort exposed to, infected with or recovered from COVID-19 (not recorded which). V is TRBV9 and J is TRBJ2-2; D is perhaps TRBD1 (5 bases). Material: PBMCs or T cells enriched from blood (not recorded which). CDR3 loop: CASSVQGTGELFF. The DNA for the CDR3 is TGTGCCAGCAGCGTCCAGGGTACCGGGGAGCTGTTTTTT.